These T cell receptor beta chains were read from a single sample in a study of T cells after yellow fever vaccination. TCRdb re-called the 5' RACE reads with MiXCR, one entry per CDR3 protein. The sample lists approximately 300,000 distinct CDR3 sequences, roughly 10% seen once, with about 3% in the top ten. Sequenced material: CD4+ T cells sorted from PBMCs, taken 45 days after the yellow fever booster vaccination. These receptor sequences come from a man aged 18-30 years who received the YFV17D yellow fever vaccine. CDR3s include the opening cysteine and the closing phenylalanine or tryptophan. Each record gives: D gene, V gene, clone size, J gene, CDR3 protein, CDR3 DNA. D genes are given only for firm matches. Clone size, where shown, is once, few, many, or a class for clones that have expanded.

TRBD2,TRBV20-1,NA,TRBJ2-7,CSGYAGGGYEQYF,TGCAGTGGGTACGCGGGGGGGGGCTACGAGCAGTACTTC
NA,TRBV11-2,NA,TRBJ1-4,CASSLVRRRVEEKLFF,TGTGCCAGCAGCTTAGTCAGGCGCCGGGTAGAGGAAAAACTGTTTTTT
TRBD1,TRBV2,few,TRBJ2-3,CASKTGEGTDTQYF,TGTGCCAGCAAGACAGGGGAGGGCACAGATACGCAGTATTTT
TRBD2,TRBV5-1,NA,TRBJ2-3,CASMPGTNTDTQYF,TGCGCCAGCATGCCGGGGACTAACACAGATACGCAGTATTTT
NA,TRBV5-1,NA,TRBJ1-1,CASSLVDPPEAFF,TGCGCCAGCAGCTTGGTAGACCCGCCTGAAGCTTTCTTT
TRBD2,TRBV20-1,many,TRBJ2-3,CSAIGGAASTDTQYF,TGCAGTGCTATCGGGGGGGCCGCTAGCACAGATACGCAGTATTTT
NA,TRBV28,few,TRBJ2-1,CASSLLTYGHNEQFF,TGTGCCAGCAGTTTATTGACTTACGGTCACAATGAGCAGTTCTTC
NA,TRBV9,NA,TRBJ2-3,CASSVQGVDTQYF,TGTGCCAGCAGCGTACAGGGCGTAGATACGCAGTATTTT
NA,TRBV6-6,many,TRBJ2-3,CASSSRVASLSADTQYF,TGTGCCAGCAGTTCCCGGGTAGCCAGTTTGTCGGCAGATACGCAGTATTTT
NA,TRBV6-6,NA,TRBJ1-5,CASSYGGNNQPQHF,TGTGCCAGCAGTTATGGCGGAAACAATCAGCCCCAGCATTTT
TRBD2,TRBV12-3/TRBV12-4,many,TRBJ2-5,CASSLARRGEETQYF,TGTGCCAGCAGTTTAGCTCGGCGGGGGGAGGAGACCCAGTACTTC
NA,TRBV7-2,many,TRBJ2-1,CASSLGGWNEQFF,TGTGCCAGCAGCTTAGGGGGCTGGAATGAGCAGTTCTTC
NA,TRBV20-1,few,TRBJ2-1,CSARIGHEQFF,TGCAGTGCTAGAATAGGACATGAGCAGTTCTTC
NA,TRBV4-3,many,TRBJ1-2,CASSQDMTDYGYTF,TGCGCCAGCAGCCAAGATATGACGGACTATGGCTACACCTTC
NA,TRBV5-1,NA,TRBJ1-4,CASSSGDYATNEKLFF,TGCGCCAGCAGCTCCGGGGACTACGCAACTAATGAAAAACTGTTTTTT
NA,TRBV7-2,NA,TRBJ2-3,CASSLGSGHTDTQYF,TGTGCCAGCAGCTTAGGGTCGGGTCACACAGATACGCAGTATTTT
NA,TRBV4-2,NA,TRBJ2-6,CASSQGLPVGRSSGANVLTF,TGTGCCAGCAGCCAAGGACTCCCCGTGGGCCGCAGTTCTGGGGCCAACGTCCTGACTTTC
NA,TRBV15,few,TRBJ2-5,CATSRALGPGTQYF,TGTGCCACCAGCAGGGCGCTCGGCCCTGGAACCCAGTACTTC
NA,TRBV5-1,many,TRBJ2-7,CASSLGPASDEQYF,TGCGCCAGCAGCTTGGGACCGGCTTCCGACGAGCAGTACTTC
TRBD1,TRBV5-1,NA,TRBJ1-1,CASSDPGTGATEAFF,TGCGCCAGCAGCGATCCCGGGACAGGGGCCACTGAAGCTTTCTTT
TRBD1,TRBV2,NA,TRBJ1-5,CASSEWDRYQPQHF,TGTGCCAGCAGTGAATGGGACAGATATCAGCCCCAGCATTTT
TRBD2,TRBV12-3/TRBV12-4,few,TRBJ2-7,CASSPGLAGLTYEQYF,TGTGCCAGCAGTCCTGGACTAGCGGGACTAACCTACGAGCAGTACTTC
NA,TRBV6-2/TRBV6-3,few,TRBJ2-7,CASGDTPYEQYF,TGTGCCAGCGGGGACACTCCCTACGAGCAGTACTTC
NA,TRBV3-1,few,TRBJ2-7,CASSQGTPPKGQYF,TGTGCCAGCAGCCAAGGGACACCTCCTAAAGGGCAGTACTTC
NA,TRBV20-1,many,TRBJ2-4,CSASQLAKNIQYF,TGCAGTGCTAGTCAGTTAGCCAAAAACATTCAGTACTTC
TRBD2,TRBV5-1,NA,TRBJ2-2,CASSRDYRHTGELFF,TGCGCCAGCAGCCGGGACTACCGACACACCGGGGAGCTGTTTTTT
NA,TRBV7-2,NA,TRBJ2-3,CASSLEVTDTQYF,TGTGCCAGCAGCTTAGAGGTGACAGATACGCAGTATTTT
NA,TRBV5-6,NA,TRBJ1-5,CASSLRDAFNQPQHF,TGTGCCAGCAGCTTGCGTGATGCCTTCAATCAGCCCCAGCATTTT
NA,TRBV27,many,TRBJ1-5,CASSRLQWEPQHF,TGTGCCAGCAGTCGACTCCAGTGGGAGCCCCAGCATTTT
NA,TRBV6-6,NA,TRBJ1-1,CASSPNRVTEAFF,TGTGCCAGCAGCCCGAACAGGGTTACTGAAGCTTTCTTT
TRBD1,TRBV12-3/TRBV12-4,many,TRBJ1-3,CASTLQGAGNTIYF,TGTGCCAGCACTTTACAGGGGGCTGGAAACACCATATATTTT
NA,TRBV10-3,few,TRBJ1-5,CAISGQGVYQPQHF,TGTGCCATCAGTGGGCAGGGTGTCTATCAGCCCCAGCATTTT
NA,TRBV5-6,NA,TRBJ2-3,CASSPPRGDFTDTQYF,TGTGCCAGCAGCCCCCCCCGAGGGGACTTCACAGATACGCAGTATTTT
TRBD2,TRBV28,few,TRBJ2-1,CATGLAGNEQFF,TGTGCCACCGGACTAGCGGGGAACGAGCAGTTCTTC
NA,TRBV20-1,few,TRBJ1-2,CSASPRTGYTF,TGCAGTGCTAGTCCCAGGACCGGCTACACCTTC
NA,TRBV4-2,NA,TRBJ1-2,CASSQEVRTANYGYTF,TGTGCCAGCAGCCAAGAAGTCCGGACGGCTAACTATGGCTACACCTTC
NA,TRBV6-5,few,TRBJ2-3,CASSSPPGGQFSDTQYF,TGTGCCAGCAGTTCCCCCCCCGGGGGTCAATTTTCGGATACGCAGTATTTT
TRBD1,TRBV24-1,NA,TRBJ1-1,CATSDATGTGGPNTEAFF,TGTGCCACCAGTGACGCCACCGGGACAGGGGGACCTAACACTGAAGCTTTCTTT
NA,TRBV4-2,few,TRBJ2-5,CASSHRGGQTETQYF,TGTGCCAGCAGCCACAGGGGCGGACAGACAGAGACCCAGTACTTC
NA,TRBV7-8,many,TRBJ1-5,CASSLVRQRNQPQHF,TGTGCCAGCAGCTTAGTGAGACAGCGCAATCAGCCCCAGCATTTT
NA,TRBV12-3/TRBV12-4,few,TRBJ1-3,CASSPSPVSGNTIYF,TGTGCCAGCAGTCCATCTCCGGTCTCTGGAAACACCATATATTTT
TRBD1,TRBV15,many,TRBJ1-1,CATSRGNRGEAFF,TGTGCCACCAGCAGAGGGAACAGGGGTGAAGCTTTCTTT
NA,TRBV28,few,TRBJ1-1,CASSSSRGRVTEAFF,TGTGCCAGCAGCTCCTCCCGGGGGCGCGTCACTGAAGCTTTCTTT
TRBD2,TRBV28,NA,TRBJ2-1,CASSLGGGRHNEQFF,TGTGCCAGCAGTTTAGGCGGGGGACGACACAATGAGCAGTTCTTC
NA,TRBV3-1,NA,TRBJ2-3,CASSFPGTDMQYF,TGTGCAAGCAGTTTCCCAGGCACAGATATGCAGTATTTT